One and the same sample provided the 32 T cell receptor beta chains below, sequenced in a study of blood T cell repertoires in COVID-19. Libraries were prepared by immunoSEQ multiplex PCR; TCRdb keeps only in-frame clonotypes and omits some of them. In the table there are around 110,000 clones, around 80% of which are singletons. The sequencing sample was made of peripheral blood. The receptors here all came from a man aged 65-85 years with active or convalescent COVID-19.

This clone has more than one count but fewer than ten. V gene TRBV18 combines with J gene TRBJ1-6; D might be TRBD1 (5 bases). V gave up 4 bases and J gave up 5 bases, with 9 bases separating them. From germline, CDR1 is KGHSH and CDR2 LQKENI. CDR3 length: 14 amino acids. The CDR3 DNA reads TGTGCCAGCTCACGACAGAAGGATAATTCACCCCTCCACTTT. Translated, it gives CASSRQKDNSPLHF.

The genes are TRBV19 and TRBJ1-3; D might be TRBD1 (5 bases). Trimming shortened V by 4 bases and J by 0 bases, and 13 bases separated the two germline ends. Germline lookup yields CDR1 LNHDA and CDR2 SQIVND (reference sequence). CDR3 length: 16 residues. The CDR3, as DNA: TGTGCCAGTAGTACGACGGGACTCAGCTCTGGAAACACCATATATTTT. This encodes CASSTTGLSSGNTIYF.

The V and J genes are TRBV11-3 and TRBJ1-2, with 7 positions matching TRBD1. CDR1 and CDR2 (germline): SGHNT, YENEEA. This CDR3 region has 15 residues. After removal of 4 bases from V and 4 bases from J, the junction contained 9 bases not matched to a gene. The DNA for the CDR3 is TGTGCCAGCAGCTACCTGGCCGGGACAGCCTATGGCTACACCTTC. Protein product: CASSYLAGTAYGYTF.

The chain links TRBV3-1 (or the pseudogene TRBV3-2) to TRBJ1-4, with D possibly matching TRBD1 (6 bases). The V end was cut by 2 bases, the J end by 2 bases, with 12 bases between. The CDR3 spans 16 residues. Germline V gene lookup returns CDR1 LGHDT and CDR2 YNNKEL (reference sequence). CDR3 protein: CASSQFGGGTNEKLFF. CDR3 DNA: TGTGCCAGCAGCCAATTTGGTGGGGGCACTAATGAAAAACTGTTTTTT.

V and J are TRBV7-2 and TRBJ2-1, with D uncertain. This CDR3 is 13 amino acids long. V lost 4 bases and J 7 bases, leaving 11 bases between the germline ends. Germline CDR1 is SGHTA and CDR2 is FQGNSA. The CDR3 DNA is TGTGCCAGCAGCTCGGCGGCTTGGAATGAGCAGTTCTTC. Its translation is CASSSAAWNEQFF.

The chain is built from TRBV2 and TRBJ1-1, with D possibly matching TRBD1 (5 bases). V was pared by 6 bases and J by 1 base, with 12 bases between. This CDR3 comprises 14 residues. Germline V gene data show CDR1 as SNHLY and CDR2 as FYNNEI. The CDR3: CASRARGANTEAFF. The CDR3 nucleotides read TGTGCCAGCAGGGCTAGGGGTGCGAACACTGAAGCTTTCTTT.

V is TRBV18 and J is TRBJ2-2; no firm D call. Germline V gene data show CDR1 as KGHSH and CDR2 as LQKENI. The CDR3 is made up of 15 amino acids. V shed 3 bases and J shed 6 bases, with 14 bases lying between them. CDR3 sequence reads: CASSPLTDSAGELFF. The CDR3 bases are TGTGCCAGCTCACCGCTTACAGATTCCGCCGGGGAGCTGTTTTTT.

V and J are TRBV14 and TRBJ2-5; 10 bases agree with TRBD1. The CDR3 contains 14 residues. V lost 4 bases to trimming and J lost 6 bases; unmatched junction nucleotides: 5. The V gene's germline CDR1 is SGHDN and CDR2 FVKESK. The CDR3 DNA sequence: TGTGCCAGCAGCCCGGACAGGGGGTTAAAGACCCAGTACTTC. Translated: CASSPDRGLKTQYF.

The chain's CDR3 is CASSWTSADTGELFF. The CDR3 region has the DNA TGTGCCAGCAGTTGGACTAGCGCTGACACCGGGGAGCTGTTTTTT. The gene calls are TRBV2 and TRBJ2-2; 9 nucleotides match TRBD2. Germline loops: CDR1 SNHLY, CDR2 FYNNEI. The CDR3 consists of 15 residues. J gave up 3 bases and V 5 bases, and 4 bases lay outside the gene matches.

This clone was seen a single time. Written as DNA, the CDR3 is TGTGCCAGTAGTGCAGGGGGCCACGAGCAGTACTTC. Protein product: CASSAGGHEQYF. The chain has TRBV19 and TRBJ2-7, with 8 bases fitting TRBD1. Germline trimming cut 5 bases from V and 5 bases from J; bases unmatched to any gene: 2. The CDR3 covers 12 residues. Germline V gene sequence: CDR1 LNHDA, CDR2 SQIVND (reference sequence).

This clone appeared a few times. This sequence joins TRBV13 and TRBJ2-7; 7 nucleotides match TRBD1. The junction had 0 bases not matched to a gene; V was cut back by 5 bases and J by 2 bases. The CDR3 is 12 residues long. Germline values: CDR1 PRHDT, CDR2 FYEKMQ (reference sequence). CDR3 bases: TGTGCCAGCAGCCAGGGGGCCTACGAGCAGTACTTC. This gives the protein CASSQGAYEQYF. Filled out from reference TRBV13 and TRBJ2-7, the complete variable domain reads AAGVIQSPRHLIKEKRETATLKCYPIPRHDTVYWYQQGPGQDPQFLISFYEKMQSDKGSIPDRFSAQQFSDYHSELNMSSLELGDSALYFCASSQGAYEQYFGPGTRLTVT.

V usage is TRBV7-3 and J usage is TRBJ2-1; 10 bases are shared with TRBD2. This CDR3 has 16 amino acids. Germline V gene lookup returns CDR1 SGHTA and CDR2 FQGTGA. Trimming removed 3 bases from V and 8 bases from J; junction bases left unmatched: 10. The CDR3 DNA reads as TGTGCCAGCAGCTTGACCGGGACTAGCGAATTCTATGAGCAGTTCTTC. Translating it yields CASSLTGTSEFYEQFF.

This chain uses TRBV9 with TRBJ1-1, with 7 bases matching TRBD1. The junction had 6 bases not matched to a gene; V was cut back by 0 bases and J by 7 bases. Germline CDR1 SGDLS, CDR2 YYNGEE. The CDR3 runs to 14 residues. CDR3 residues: CASSVGGGRGEAFF. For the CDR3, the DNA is TGTGCCAGCAGCGTAGGAGGGGGCCGAGGTGAAGCTTTCTTT.

Here the CDR3 reads CASSEIAGATLFF. DNA for the CDR3: TGTGCCAGCAGTGAGATCGCGGGGGCTACTCTGTTCTTC. The rearrangement uses TRBV25-1 and TRBJ2-1; tentatively, D is TRBD2 (7 bases). The V end lost 3 bases, the J end lost 15 bases, and 18 bases lay between the germline ends. The CDR3 loop spans 13 amino acids. CDR1 and CDR2 from the germline V gene are MGHDK and SYGVNS.

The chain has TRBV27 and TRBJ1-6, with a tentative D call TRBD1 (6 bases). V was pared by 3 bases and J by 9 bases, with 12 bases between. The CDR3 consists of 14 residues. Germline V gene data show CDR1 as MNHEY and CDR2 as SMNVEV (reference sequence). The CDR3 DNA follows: TGTGCCAGCAGTTTGGAGGGGGGGGGTTCACCCCTCCACTTT. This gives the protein CASSLEGGGSPLHF.

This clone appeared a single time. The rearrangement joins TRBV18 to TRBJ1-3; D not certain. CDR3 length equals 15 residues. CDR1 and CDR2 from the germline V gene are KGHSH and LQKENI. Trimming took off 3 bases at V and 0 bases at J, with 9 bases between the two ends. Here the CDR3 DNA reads TGTGCCAGCTCACCGGCACAGCTCTCTGGAAACACCATATATTTT. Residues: CASSPAQLSGNTIYF.

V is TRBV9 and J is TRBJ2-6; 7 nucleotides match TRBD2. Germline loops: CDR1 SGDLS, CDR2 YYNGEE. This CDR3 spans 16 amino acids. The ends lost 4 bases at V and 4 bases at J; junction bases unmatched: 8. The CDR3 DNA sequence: TGTGCCAGCAGCCCAGCGGGGACGGCGGGGGCCAACGTCCTGACTTTC. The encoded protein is CASSPAGTAGANVLTF.

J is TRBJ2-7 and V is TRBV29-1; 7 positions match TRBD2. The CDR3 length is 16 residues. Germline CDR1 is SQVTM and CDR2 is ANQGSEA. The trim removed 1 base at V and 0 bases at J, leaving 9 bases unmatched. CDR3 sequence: CSVEGGGSLSSYEQYF. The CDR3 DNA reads TGCAGCGTTGAAGGGGGGGGGTCCCTTAGCTCCTACGAGCAGTACTTC.

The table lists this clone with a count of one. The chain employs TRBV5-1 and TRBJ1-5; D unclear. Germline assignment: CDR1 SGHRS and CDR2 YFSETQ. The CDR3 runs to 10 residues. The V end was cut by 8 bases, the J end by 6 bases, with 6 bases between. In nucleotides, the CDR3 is TGCGCCAGTACCGGTCAGCCCCAGCATTTT. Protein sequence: CASTGQPQHF.

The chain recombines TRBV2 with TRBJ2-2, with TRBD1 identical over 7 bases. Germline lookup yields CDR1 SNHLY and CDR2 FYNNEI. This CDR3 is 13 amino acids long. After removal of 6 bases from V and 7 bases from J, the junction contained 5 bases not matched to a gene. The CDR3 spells CASRTGAGGELFF. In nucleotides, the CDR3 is TGTGCCAGCAGAACAGGGGCGGGCGGGGAGCTGTTTTTT.

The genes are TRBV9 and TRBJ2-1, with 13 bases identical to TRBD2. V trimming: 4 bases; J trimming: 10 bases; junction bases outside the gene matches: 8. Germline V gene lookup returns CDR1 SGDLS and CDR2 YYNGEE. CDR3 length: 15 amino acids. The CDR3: CASSPRTSGGGEQFF. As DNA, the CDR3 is TGTGCCAGCAGCCCCCGGACTAGCGGGGGCGGCGAGCAGTTCTTC.

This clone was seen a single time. The CDR3 loop is CASSPRGDIYNEQFF. The CDR3 nucleotides read TGTGCCAGCAGCCCGCGGGGGGACATCTACAATGAGCAGTTCTTC. The chain combines TRBV7-2 with TRBJ2-1; 8 bases line up with TRBD2. J gave up 3 bases and V 5 bases, and 6 bases lay outside the gene matches. This CDR3 contains 15 residues. CDR1 is SGHTA, CDR2 FQGNSA, per germline.

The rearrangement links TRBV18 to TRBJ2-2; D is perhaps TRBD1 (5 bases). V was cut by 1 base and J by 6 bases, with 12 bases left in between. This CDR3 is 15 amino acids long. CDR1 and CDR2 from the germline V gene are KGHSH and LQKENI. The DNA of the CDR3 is TGTGCCAGCTCACCACAGACAGCGCAGTCCGGGGAGCTGTTTTTT. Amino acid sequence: CASSPQTAQSGELFF.

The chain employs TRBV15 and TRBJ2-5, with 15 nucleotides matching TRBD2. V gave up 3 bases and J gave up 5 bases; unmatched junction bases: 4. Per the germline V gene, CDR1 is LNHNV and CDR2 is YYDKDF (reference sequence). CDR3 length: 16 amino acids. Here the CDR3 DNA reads TGTGCCACCAGCAGTGGACTAGCGGGAGGGCCGGAGACCCAGTACTTC. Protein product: CATSSGLAGGPETQYF.

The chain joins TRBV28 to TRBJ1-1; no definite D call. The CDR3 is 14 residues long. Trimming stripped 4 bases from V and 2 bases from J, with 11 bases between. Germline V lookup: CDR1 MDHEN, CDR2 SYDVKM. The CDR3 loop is CASSYSQANTEAFF. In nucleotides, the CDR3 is TGTGCCAGCAGTTACTCTCAGGCTAACACTGAAGCTTTCTTT. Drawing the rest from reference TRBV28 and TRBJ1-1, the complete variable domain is DVKVTQSSRYLVKRTGEKVFLECVQDMDHENMFWYRQDPGLGLRLIYFSYDVKMKEKGDIPEGYSVSREKKERFSLILESASTNQTSMYLCASSYSQANTEAFFGQGTRLTVV.

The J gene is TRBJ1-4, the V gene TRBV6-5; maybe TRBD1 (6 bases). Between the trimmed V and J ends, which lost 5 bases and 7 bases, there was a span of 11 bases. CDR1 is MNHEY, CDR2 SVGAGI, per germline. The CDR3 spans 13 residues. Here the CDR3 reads CASSRGYGEKLFF. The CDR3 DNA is TGTGCCAGCAGTAGGGGGTACGGTGAAAAACTGTTTTTT.

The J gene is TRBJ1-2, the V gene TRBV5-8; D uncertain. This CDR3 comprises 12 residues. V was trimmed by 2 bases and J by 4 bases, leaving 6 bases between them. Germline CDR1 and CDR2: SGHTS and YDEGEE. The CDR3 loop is CASSFQIYGYTF. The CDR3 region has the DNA TGTGCCAGCAGCTTTCAGATCTATGGCTACACCTTC.

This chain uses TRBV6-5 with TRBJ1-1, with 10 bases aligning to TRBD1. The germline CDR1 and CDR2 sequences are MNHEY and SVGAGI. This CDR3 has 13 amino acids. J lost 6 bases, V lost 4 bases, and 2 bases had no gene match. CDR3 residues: CASSWDRGPEAFF. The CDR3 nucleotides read TGTGCCAGCAGTTGGGACAGGGGTCCTGAAGCTTTCTTT.

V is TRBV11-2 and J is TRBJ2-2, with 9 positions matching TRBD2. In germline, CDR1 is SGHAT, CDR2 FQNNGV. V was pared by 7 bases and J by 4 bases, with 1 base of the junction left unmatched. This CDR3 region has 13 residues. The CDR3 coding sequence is TGTGCCAGCACGCGGGGGGGCACCGGGGAGCTGTTTTTT. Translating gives CASTRGGTGELFF.

CDR3 amino acids: CASSGDSPGYEQYF. In nucleotides, the CDR3 is TGTGCCAGCAGTGGGGACAGTCCCGGCTACGAGCAGTACTTC. This sequence joins TRBV2 and TRBJ2-7, with 7 bases matching TRBD1. Germline V gene lookup returns CDR1 SNHLY and CDR2 FYNNEI. The CDR3 totals 14 residues. Trimming took 4 bases from V and 3 from J; bases not matched to a gene: 6.

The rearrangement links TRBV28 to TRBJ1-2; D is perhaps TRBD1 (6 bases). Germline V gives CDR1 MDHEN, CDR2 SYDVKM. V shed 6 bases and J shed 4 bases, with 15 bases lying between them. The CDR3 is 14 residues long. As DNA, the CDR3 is TGTGCCAGCAGGGGTACAGGGCAGGGCTATGGCTACACCTTC. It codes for CASRGTGQGYGYTF.

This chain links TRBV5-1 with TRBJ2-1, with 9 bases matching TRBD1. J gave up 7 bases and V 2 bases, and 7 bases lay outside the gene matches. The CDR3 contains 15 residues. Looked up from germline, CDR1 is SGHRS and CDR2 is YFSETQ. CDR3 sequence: CASSLLQGAGNEQFF. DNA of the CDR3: TGCGCCAGCAGCTTACTACAGGGGGCGGGTAATGAGCAGTTCTTC.